This paragraph reports one T cell receptor (beta chain). The target antigen is unknown. This entry belongs to a study of Ad26.COV2.S vaccination and SARS-CoV-2 variants. About the study: Participants got Ad26.COV2.S intramuscularly, once or twice 56 days apart. Broader study findings: The TCR breadth and depth analyses may have produced an underestimate of total T cell responses. Individuals receiving vaccine had higher spike-specific TCR breadth than placebo recipients did.

Treatment described: approximately 18 received Ad26.COV2.S at low or high dose, single or two shots; about 5 received placebo; per-sample allocation not given. Specimens were obtained on day 63 following the first vaccine or placebo injection. Spike of the Wuhan-strain SARS-CoV-2 was expressed by an Ad26 vector, which formed the vaccine. Method: immunoSEQ multiplex PCR; TCRdb's copy keeps in-frame clones and lacks some. Of fewer than 500,000 clones in the sample, 85% to 90% were seen once. Germline assignment: CDR1 LNHDA and CDR2 SQIVND (reference sequence). This CDR3 comprises 18 residues. The V and J ends lost 3 bases and 2 bases, in that order; junction bases with no gene match: 12.

This chain connects TRBV19 to TRBJ1-5; the match to TRBD1 covers 8 bases. The source is a person aged 18 to 59 who received the Ad26.COV2.S COVID-19 vaccine or a placebo. Sequencing used peripheral blood, obtained in a trial of Ad26.COV2.S vaccine versus placebo. CDR3 amino acids: CASSIGQGLFMGNQPQHF. The CDR3 DNA follows: TGTGCCAGTAGTATCGGACAGGGCTTGTTCATGGGCAATCAGCCCCAGCATTTT.